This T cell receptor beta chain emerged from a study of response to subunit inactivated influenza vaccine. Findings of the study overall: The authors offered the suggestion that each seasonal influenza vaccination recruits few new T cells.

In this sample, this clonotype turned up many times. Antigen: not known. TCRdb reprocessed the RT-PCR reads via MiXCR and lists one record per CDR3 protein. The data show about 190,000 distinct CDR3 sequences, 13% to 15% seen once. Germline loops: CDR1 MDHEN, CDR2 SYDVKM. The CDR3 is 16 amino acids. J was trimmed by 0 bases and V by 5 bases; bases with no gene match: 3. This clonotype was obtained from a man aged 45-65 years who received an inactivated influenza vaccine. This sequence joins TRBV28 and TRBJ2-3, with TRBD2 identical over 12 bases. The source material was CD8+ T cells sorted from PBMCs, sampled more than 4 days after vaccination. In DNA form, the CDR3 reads TGTGCCAGCAGTCACCTAGCGGGGGGGAGCACAGATACGCAGTATTTT. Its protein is CASSHLAGGSTDTQYF. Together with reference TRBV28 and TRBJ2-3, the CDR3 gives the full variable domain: DVKVTQSSRYLVKRTGEKVFLECVQDMDHENMFWYRQDPGLGLRLIYFSYDVKMKEKGDIPEGYSVSREKKERFSLILESASTNQTSMYLCASSHLAGGSTDTQYFGPGTRLTVL.